These 7 T cell receptor beta chains were all obtained from the same sample, sequenced in a study of neoadjuvant nivolumab and ipilimumab in lung cancer. Libraries were prepared by immunoSEQ multiplex PCR; TCRdb keeps only in-frame clonotypes and omits some of them. The top ten clones hold approximately 6.6% of a sample with tens of thousands of clones, 80% of them seen once. Specimen: peripheral blood, collected before neoadjuvant nivolumab, alone or with ipilimumab. The receptors come from an adult with non-small cell lung cancer.

The chain joins TRBV28 to TRBJ1-1; D is possibly TRBD1 (5 bases). There are 13 residues in the CDR3. Germline CDR1 MDHEN, CDR2 SYDVKM. Trimming cost V 3 bases and J 8 bases, with 13 bases left between them. The CDR3 nucleotides read TGTGCCAGCAGTTTCCGGGACTTTGAAGAAGCTTTCTTT. It yields the protein CASSFRDFEEAFF. Filled out from reference TRBV28 and TRBJ1-1, the complete variable domain reads DVKVTQSSRYLVKRTGEKVFLECVQDMDHENMFWYRQDPGLGLRLIYFSYDVKMKEKGDIPEGYSVSREKKERFSLILESASTNQTSMYLCASSFRDFEEAFFGQGTRLTVV.

V gene TRBV7-8 combines with J gene TRBJ1-5; no firm D call. Deletions cut 7 bases from V and 2 bases from J, with 6 bases between. Germline V gives CDR1 SGHVS, CDR2 FQNEAQ. The CDR3 sequence is 12 residues long. The CDR3, as DNA: TGTGCCAGCACTGGTGGCAATCAGCCCCAGCATTTT. Its protein product is CASTGGNQPQHF.

The gene calls are TRBV21-1 and TRBJ2-1; TRBD1 is taken as the D call from the table, unchecked against the DNA. TRBV21-1 is a recognized pseudogene. CDR3 size: 15 residues. DNA of the CDR3: TGTGCCAGCAGAACCACAGGGTGGGCCTACAATGAGCAGTTCTTC. It encodes CASRTTGWAYNEQFF.

As regards this clone: Mismatch with germline at one junction end may stem from a read error. The J gene is TRBJ1-1, the V gene TRBV2; TRBD1 aligns across 7 bases. The germline V gene encodes CDR1 SNHLY and CDR2 FYNNEI. The CDR3 is 13 residues long. Here the CDR3 reads CASSRSDRDQLRF. CDR3 nucleotides: TGTGCCAGCAGCCGATCAGACAGGGATCAGCTACGCTTT.

This clone was seen only a few times. The chain recombines TRBV27 with TRBJ2-1, with 11 bases aligning to TRBD2. This CDR3 has 18 residues. V trimming: 4 bases; J trimming: 6 bases; junction bases outside the gene matches: 14. Germline CDR1 and CDR2: MNHEY and SMNVEV (reference sequence). The CDR3 region has the DNA TGTGCCAGCAGTTCCCCTGGGGTAGCGGGGGGGCGAATCAATGAGCAGTTCTTC. Protein product: CASSSPGVAGGRINEQFF.

V gene TRBV29-1 combines with J gene TRBJ1-5, with D possibly matching TRBD1 (5 bases). The length of the CDR3 is 13 residues. The germline CDR1 and CDR2 sequences are SQVTM and ANQGSEA. V lost 6 bases to trimming and J lost 7 bases, with 16 bases between them. CDR3 sequence: CSVVGGADQPQHF. The CDR3, as DNA: TGCAGCGTCGTCGGGGGAGCGGACCAGCCCCAGCATTTT.

V and J are TRBV5-1 and TRBJ2-1; 10 bases line up with TRBD2. This CDR3 comprises 17 residues. Germline values: CDR1 SGHRS, CDR2 YFSETQ. The V and J ends lost 4 bases and 0 bases, in that order; junction bases with no gene match: 7. DNA for the CDR3: TGCGCCAGCAGCCCGGGACTAGCGACCCGCTCCTACAATGAGCAGTTCTTC. It translates to CASSPGLATRSYNEQFF.